The clone carrying this T cell receptor (beta chain) appeared many times. CDR1 and CDR2 from the germline V gene are SGHNT and YENEEA. This CDR3 is built from 14 residues. V lost 5 bases to trimming and J lost 4 bases, with 14 bases between them. The data were taken from a study of T cells in Graves' hyperthyroidism and ophthalmopathy. TCR beta CDR3 region amplification was performed from RNA transcripts. Initially, a first-round RT-PCR of the TCR CDR3 employed the HTBI primer set. In TCRdb, the multiplex PCR reads were re-called with MiXCR into one record per CDR3 protein. The sample lists about 720,000 distinct CDR3 sequences, less than 20% occurring once.

The TCR was taken from a young man with Graves' hyperthyroidism. The chain employs TRBV11-3 and TRBJ1-1; D gene unclear. The material sequenced was blood. The CDR3 DNA reads as TGTGCCAGCAGCCCAAAGGGCGGAGGCACTGAAGCTTTCTTT. It codes for CASSPKGGGTEAFF. Supplemented by reference TRBV11-3 and TRBJ1-1, the full variable domain reads EAGVVQSPRYKIIEKKQPVAFWCNPISGHNTLYWYLQNLGQGPELLIRYENEEAVDDSQLPKDRFSAERLKGVDSTLKIQPAELGDSAVYLCASSPKGGGTEAFFGQGTRLTVV.